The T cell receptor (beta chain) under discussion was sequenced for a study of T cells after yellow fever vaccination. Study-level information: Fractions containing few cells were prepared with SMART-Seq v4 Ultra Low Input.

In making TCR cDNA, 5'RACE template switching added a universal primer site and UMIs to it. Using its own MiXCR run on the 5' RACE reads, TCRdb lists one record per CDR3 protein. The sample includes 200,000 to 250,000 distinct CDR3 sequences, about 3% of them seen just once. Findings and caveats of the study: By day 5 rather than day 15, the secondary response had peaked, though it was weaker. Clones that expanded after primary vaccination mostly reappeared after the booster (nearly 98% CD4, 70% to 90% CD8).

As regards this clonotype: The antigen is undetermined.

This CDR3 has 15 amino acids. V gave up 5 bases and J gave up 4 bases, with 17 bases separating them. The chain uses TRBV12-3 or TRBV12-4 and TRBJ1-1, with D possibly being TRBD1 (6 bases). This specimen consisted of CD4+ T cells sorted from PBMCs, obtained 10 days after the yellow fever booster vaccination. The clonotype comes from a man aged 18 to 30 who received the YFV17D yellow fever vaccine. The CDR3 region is CASSRLGGAVTEAFF. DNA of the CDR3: TGTGCCAGCAGTCGTCTGGGGGGGGCCGTCACTGAAGCTTTCTTT.